The source of this T cell receptor (beta chain) is a study of monozygotic twins with inflammatory bowel disease. Study-level findings and limits: Compared with healthy co-twins, IBD patients showed reduced TCRbeta repertoire diversity by inverse Simpson.

The CDR3 has 15 amino acids. Each UMI harboured a 6-nucleotide sample barcode and was appended via template switching. PCR of TCRalpha and TCRbeta cDNA was nested, with two rounds of around 16 and 10 cycles. TCRdb reprocessed the 5' RACE reads and stores each CDR3 protein as one record, lacking DNA. This repertoire includes 90,000 to 110,000 distinct CDR3 sequences. Worth noting for this clonotype: Its antigen is not known.

An approximately 2.5 ml blood sample was drawn per donor. The sample consisted of blood. The chain recombines TRBV12-3 or TRBV12-4 with TRBJ2-2; TCRdb calls TRBD1, which cannot be checked without DNA. This receptor was obtained from a human donor with ulcerative colitis or Crohn's disease, or a healthy co-twin of an affected twin (not recorded which). The CDR3 is CASSPGQGYTGELFF.